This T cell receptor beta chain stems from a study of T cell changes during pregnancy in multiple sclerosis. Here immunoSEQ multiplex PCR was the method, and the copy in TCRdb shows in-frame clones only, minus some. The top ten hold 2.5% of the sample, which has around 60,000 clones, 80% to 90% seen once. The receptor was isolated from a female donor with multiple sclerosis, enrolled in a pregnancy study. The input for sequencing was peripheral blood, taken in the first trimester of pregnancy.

This chain's CDR3 is CASSARRQGLGAKNIQYF. In nucleotides, the CDR3 is TGTGCCAGTAGTGCCCGACGACAGGGCTTAGGGGCCAAAAACATTCAGTACTTC. The chain links TRBV19 to TRBJ2-4, with TRBD1 matching over 7 bases. With 5 bases clipped from V and 1 base from J, the junction kept 14 bases outside the gene matches. The CDR3 sequence is 18 residues long. Germline V gene data show CDR1 as LNHDA and CDR2 as SQIVND (reference sequence).